The rows below give T cell receptor beta chains drawn from one sample of a study of CD8 T cells in ankylosing spondylitis. TCRdb called the 5' RACE reads again in MiXCR, with one record for every CDR3 protein. The data show roughly 230,000 distinct CDR3 sequences, with 15% to 20% seen just once and around 30% held by the top ten. The sequenced sample consisted of blood, either unsorted or a sorted T cell fraction (not recorded which). Receptor source: a male donor with ankylosing spondylitis or in good health (not recorded which). Each CDR3 is given with its conserved first and last residue. A D gene is named only where the DNA matches it firmly. Rows may omit the clone size; those that give it use once, few, many or a size class.

DNA: TGTGCCAGCAGTGATTTTGAGCGGGAGCGCACAGATACGCAGTATTTT
CDR3: CASSDFERERTDTQYF
J: TRBJ2-3
D: TRBD2
V: TRBV6-1
size: many
length: 16

DNA: TGCGCCAGCAGCCAAGTACTAGCGGGGGGATACGAGCAGTACTTC
CDR3: CASSQVLAGGYEQYF
J: TRBJ2-7
D: TRBD2
V: TRBV4-1
size: NA
length: 15

DNA: TGCGCCAGCAGCTATACAGGGGACACTGAAGCTTTCTTT
CDR3: CASSYTGDTEAFF
J: TRBJ1-1
D: TRBD1
V: TRBV5-1
size: few
length: 13

DNA: TGTGCCAGCAGTTACTCCCGCTCTCAGGGGGGCGATGAGCAGTTCTTC
CDR3: CASSYSRSQGGDEQFF
J: TRBJ2-1
D: NA
V: TRBV6-5
size: NA
length: 16

DNA: TGTGCCGGCAGTTTAGGGCCGGCCTACGAGCAGTACTTC
CDR3: CAGSLGPAYEQYF
J: TRBJ2-7
D: NA
V: TRBV27
size: NA
length: 13

DNA: TGCAGTGCTAGAATCGGGGGCGCCTACGAGCAGTACTTC
CDR3: CSARIGGAYEQYF
J: TRBJ2-7
D: NA
V: TRBV20-1
size: many
length: 13

DNA: TGTGCCAGCAGTTTTCAGGGGCGGTCCCAATACACTGAAGCTTTCTTT
CDR3: CASSFQGRSQYTEAFF
J: TRBJ1-1
D: NA
V: TRBV28
size: many
length: 16

DNA: TGTGCCAGCAGCCCCCTACAGGGGGCTTACGAGCAGTACTTC
CDR3: CASSPLQGAYEQYF
J: TRBJ2-7
D: TRBD1
V: TRBV5-6
size: NA
length: 14

DNA: TGTGCCAGCAGCTTACTGAGCTTCTCCTACAATGAGCAGTTCTTC
CDR3: CASSLLSFSYNEQFF
J: TRBJ2-1
D: NA
V: TRBV7-2
size: NA
length: 15

DNA: TGCGCCAGCAGCTTGACAGGTGTCCATGAGCAGTTCTTC
CDR3: CASSLTGVHEQFF
J: TRBJ2-1
D: NA
V: TRBV5-1
size: NA
length: 13

DNA: TGCAGTGCTATGGATGTCGGACAGGGGACCTACGAGCAGTACTTC
CDR3: CSAMDVGQGTYEQYF
J: TRBJ2-7
D: TRBD1
V: TRBV20-1
size: many
length: 15

DNA: TGTGCCAGCATTGGAGGGAGCTATGGCTACACCTTC
CDR3: CASIGGSYGYTF
J: TRBJ1-2
D: NA
V: TRBV2
size: NA
length: 12

DNA: TGTGCCAGCAGCGTAAGGACCGCCGGAGGCTACACAGATACGCAGTATTTT
CDR3: CASSVRTAGGYTDTQYF
J: TRBJ2-3
D: NA
V: TRBV9
size: NA
length: 17

DNA: TGTGCCAGCAGCTCGGAACAGGGTGGTGAAAAACTGTTTTTT
CDR3: CASSSEQGGEKLFF
J: TRBJ1-4
D: NA
V: TRBV7-9
size: many
length: 14

DNA: TGTGCCAGCAGTTTAGATTGGTCTTGGGGCAGAGCCTACGAGCAGTACTTC
CDR3: CASSLDWSWGRAYEQYF
J: TRBJ2-7
D: NA
V: TRBV12-3/TRBV12-4
size: NA
length: 17

DNA: TGTGCCAGCAGTTACCGGGACACGACGGGGCCGTTCTTC
CDR3: CASSYRDTTGPFF
J: TRBJ2-1
D: NA
V: TRBV6-2/TRBV6-3
size: NA
length: 13

DNA: TGCGCCAGCAGCCAAGATCCAAACCTAGAGCAGTTCTTC
CDR3: CASSQDPNLEQFF
J: TRBJ2-1
D: NA
V: TRBV4-1
size: many
length: 13

DNA: TGTGCCAGCAGCGTAGCTCCGGGACACTTAGGCCATAACTATGGCTACACCTTC
CDR3: CASSVAPGHLGHNYGYTF
J: TRBJ1-2
D: NA
V: TRBV9
size: NA
length: 18

DNA: TGCAGCGCCGGCGGAGGGAGGAAAGACGAGCAGTACTTC
CDR3: CSAGGGRKDEQYF
J: TRBJ2-7
D: NA
V: TRBV29-1
size: many
length: 13

DNA: TGTGCCAGCAGACCCGGACTAGCGGGCAATGAGCAGTTCTTC
CDR3: CASRPGLAGNEQFF
J: TRBJ2-1
D: TRBD2
V: TRBV28
size: few
length: 14

DNA: TGTGCCAGCAGCACTCACCGACTAGCGGGAGGAGAGACCCAGTACTTC
CDR3: CASSTHRLAGGETQYF
J: TRBJ2-5
D: NA
V: TRBV21-1
size: NA
length: 16

DNA: TGTGCCAGCAGTGCGGGAATTGGGTATACGGAGACCCAGTACTTC
CDR3: CASSAGIGYTETQYF
J: TRBJ2-5
D: NA
V: TRBV6-1
size: few
length: 15

DNA: TGTGCCAGTCGACTAGCGGGAACATACGAGCAGTACTTC
CDR3: CASRLAGTYEQYF
J: TRBJ2-7
D: TRBD2
V: TRBV6-1
size: few
length: 13

DNA: TGTGCCAGCAGTACTAGCGGTACCTACGAGCAGTACTTC
CDR3: CASSTSGTYEQYF
J: TRBJ2-7
D: TRBD2
V: TRBV25-1
size: few
length: 13

DNA: TGTGCCAGCAGTTTAATGGTAGCGGGAGACTACAATGAGCAGTTCTTC
CDR3: CASSLMVAGDYNEQFF
J: TRBJ2-1
D: TRBD2
V: TRBV12-3/TRBV12-4
size: NA
length: 16

DNA: TGCAGCGTTGTGGGACTAGCGGGAACAGATACGCAGTATTTT
CDR3: CSVVGLAGTDTQYF
J: TRBJ2-3
D: TRBD2
V: TRBV29-1
size: many
length: 14

DNA: TGTGCCAGCAGCCCGGGACAGGGTGTGGTCAATGAGCAGTTCTTC
CDR3: CASSPGQGVVNEQFF
J: TRBJ2-1
D: TRBD1
V: TRBV27
size: once
length: 15

DNA: TGTGCCAGCAGCATCCAAGGGATCCCCCCCTACAATGAGCAGTTCTTC
CDR3: CASSIQGIPPYNEQFF
J: TRBJ2-1
D: NA
V: TRBV6-4
size: many
length: 16

DNA: TGCGCCAGCAGCTTGGCCCCTCAGGGTGGAGAGACCCAGTACTTC
CDR3: CASSLAPQGGETQYF
J: TRBJ2-5
D: NA
V: TRBV5-1
size: NA
length: 15

DNA: TGTGCCAGCAGTCCTGGGGGAGCGGGAGTTCCCTTTTACAATGAGCAGTTCTTC
CDR3: CASSPGGAGVPFYNEQFF
J: TRBJ2-1
D: TRBD2
V: TRBV11-2
size: NA
length: 18

DNA: TGTGCCAGCAGGCGAGGGTTTTATGGCTACACCTTC
CDR3: CASRRGFYGYTF
J: TRBJ1-2
D: NA
V: TRBV28
size: few
length: 12

DNA: TGTGCCAGCAGTTTTCGGACAGGAGGGACAGATACGCAGTATTTT
CDR3: CASSFRTGGTDTQYF
J: TRBJ2-3
D: NA
V: TRBV12-3/TRBV12-4
size: few
length: 15

DNA: TGCAGCGCTGAGACGGAGTTTAGGTACAATGAGCAGTTCTTC
CDR3: CSAETEFRYNEQFF
J: TRBJ2-1
D: NA
V: TRBV29-1
size: few
length: 14

DNA: TGTGCCAGCAGCGTAGAGTGGGGGAACCCACGGAATGAGCAGTTCTTC
CDR3: CASSVEWGNPRNEQFF
J: TRBJ2-1
D: NA
V: TRBV9
size: NA
length: 16

DNA: TGTGCCACCCAGGGGTCCGTTGAGGATACGCAGTATTTT
CDR3: CATQGSVEDTQYF
J: TRBJ2-3
D: NA
V: TRBV7-9
size: few
length: 13

DNA: TGCAGCGTTGATATAGGACTAGGGGAAAACATTCAGTACTTC
CDR3: CSVDIGLGENIQYF
J: TRBJ2-4
D: TRBD2
V: TRBV29-1
size: many
length: 14

DNA: TGTGCCAGCAGCCAAGAGGGTGGCAATGAGCAGTTCTTC
CDR3: CASSQEGGNEQFF
J: TRBJ2-1
D: NA
V: TRBV3-1
size: many
length: 13

DNA: TGTGCCAGCAGCGTAGATGGCGGGAGCGAGCAGTACTTC
CDR3: CASSVDGGSEQYF
J: TRBJ2-7
D: TRBD2
V: TRBV9
size: few
length: 13

DNA: TGCGCCAGCAGCCTACCTAGCAATGAGCAGTTCTTC
CDR3: CASSLPSNEQFF
J: TRBJ2-1
D: NA
V: TRBV5-1
size: few
length: 12

DNA: TGTGCCAGAACGACAGTGAACACCGGGGAGCTGTTTTTT
CDR3: CARTTVNTGELFF
J: TRBJ2-2
D: NA
V: TRBV7-9
size: NA
length: 13